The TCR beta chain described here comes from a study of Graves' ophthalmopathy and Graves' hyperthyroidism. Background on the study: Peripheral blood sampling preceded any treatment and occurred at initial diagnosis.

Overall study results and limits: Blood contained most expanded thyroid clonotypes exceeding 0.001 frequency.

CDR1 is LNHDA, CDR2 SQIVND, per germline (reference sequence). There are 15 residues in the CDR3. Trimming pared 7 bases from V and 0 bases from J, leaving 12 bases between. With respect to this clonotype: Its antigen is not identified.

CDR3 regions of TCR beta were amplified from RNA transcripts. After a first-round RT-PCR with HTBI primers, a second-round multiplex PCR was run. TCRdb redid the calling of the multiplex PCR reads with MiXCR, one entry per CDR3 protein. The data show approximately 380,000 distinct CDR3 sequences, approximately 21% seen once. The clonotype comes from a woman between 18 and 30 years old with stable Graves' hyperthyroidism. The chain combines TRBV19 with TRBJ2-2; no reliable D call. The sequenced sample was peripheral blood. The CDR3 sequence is CASISPGANTGELFF. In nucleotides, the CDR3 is TGTGCCAGTATTAGTCCAGGAGCGAACACCGGGGAGCTGTTTTTT.